This is a list of T cell receptor beta chains from one sample in a study of memory CD4+ T cells and cytomegalovirus serostatus. The repertoire was sequenced with immunoSEQ multiplex PCR; TCRdb's copy has only in-frame clones and lacks some. The data show 55,000 to 65,000 clones, with approximately 81% seen just once and just under 0.5% held by the top ten. The sequenced sample was memory CD4+ T cells from blood. Every receptor here comes from an adult in good health and CMV-seronegative. Some clones in this sample may be carry-over from other donors' samples. CDR3s include the opening cysteine and the closing phenylalanine or tryptophan. Each record gives: clone size, J gene, V gene, D gene, CDR3 DNA, CDR3 protein. The D gene is left open where the match is weak. A row's size may be missing; if present it is once, few, many or a size class.

clone_size: -; j_call: TRBJ1-1; v_call: TRBV7-9; d_call: -; cdr3_nt: TGTGCCAGCAGCCCACCCGGGAGTGGTGAAGCTTTCTTT; cdr3_aa: CASSPPGSGEAFF
clone_size: -; j_call: TRBJ2-1; v_call: TRBV7-9; d_call: TRBD2; cdr3_nt: TGTGCCAGCAGCTTACGGGCGGGAGCTTCGTACAATGAGCAGTTCTTC; cdr3_aa: CASSLRAGASYNEQFF
clone_size: few; j_call: TRBJ1-1; v_call: TRBV29-1; d_call: -; cdr3_nt: TGCAGCGTTGCAACAGACCTCACTGAAGCTTTCTTT; cdr3_aa: CSVATDLTEAFF
clone_size: few; j_call: TRBJ1-1; v_call: TRBV5-6; d_call: -; cdr3_nt: TGTGCCAGCAGCTTGCTCGACATGAACACTGAAGCTTTCTTT; cdr3_aa: CASSLLDMNTEAFF
clone_size: few; j_call: TRBJ1-1; v_call: TRBV19; d_call: -; cdr3_nt: TGTGCCAGTAGTAAGACAGTGAACACTGAAGCTTTCTTT; cdr3_aa: CASSKTVNTEAFF
clone_size: -; j_call: TRBJ2-7; v_call: TRBV15; d_call: -; cdr3_nt: TGTGCCACCAGCAGAGATTACAGGGCGGCCTACGAGCAGTACTTC; cdr3_aa: CATSRDYRAAYEQYF
clone_size: -; j_call: TRBJ1-4; v_call: TRBV11-2; d_call: -; cdr3_nt: TGTGCCAGCAGCCTTGGACAGAATGAAAAACTGTTTTTT; cdr3_aa: CASSLGQNEKLFF
clone_size: -; j_call: TRBJ2-5; v_call: TRBV7-8; d_call: -; cdr3_nt: TGTGCCAGCAGCTTAAATATTAGGGAGACCCAGTACTTC; cdr3_aa: CASSLNIRETQYF
clone_size: -; j_call: TRBJ1-5; v_call: TRBV2; d_call: -; cdr3_nt: TGTGCCAGCAGTGGGCTTTTAACTGTGTCAGGTCAGCCCCAGCATTTT; cdr3_aa: CASSGLLTVSGQPQHF
clone_size: -; j_call: TRBJ2-7; v_call: TRBV5-1; d_call: -; cdr3_nt: TGCGCCAGCAGCTCCGGGACGACGGGGGAGCAGTACTTC; cdr3_aa: CASSSGTTGEQYF
clone_size: -; j_call: TRBJ2-5; v_call: TRBV30; d_call: TRBD2; cdr3_nt: TGTGCCTGGAGTCCCACCAGCGGGAGGGGGACCCAGTACTTC; cdr3_aa: CAWSPTSGRGTQYF
clone_size: once; j_call: TRBJ2-5; v_call: TRBV7-2; d_call: -; cdr3_nt: TGTGCCAGCAGCTGGGAGGGGGCCACGTCTGGGACCCAGTACTTC; cdr3_aa: CASSWEGATSGTQYF
clone_size: -; j_call: TRBJ2-1; v_call: TRBV6-5; d_call: TRBD2; cdr3_nt: TGTGCCAGCAGTTTCGGACTAGCGGGAGGGATTGAGCAGTTCTTC; cdr3_aa: CASSFGLAGGIEQFF
clone_size: -; j_call: TRBJ2-1; v_call: TRBV6-5; d_call: -; cdr3_nt: TGTGCCAGCAGTTACGGGTACCTATACAATGAGCAGTTCTTC; cdr3_aa: CASSYGYLYNEQFF
clone_size: few; j_call: TRBJ2-2; v_call: TRBV28; d_call: TRBD2; cdr3_nt: TGTGCCAGCAGTCGCGGGACTAGCGGGAACACCGGGGAGCTGTTTTTT; cdr3_aa: CASSRGTSGNTGELFF
clone_size: -; j_call: TRBJ2-1; v_call: TRBV7-3; d_call: TRBD1; cdr3_nt: TGTGCCAGCAGCCTCTCAGGGGGCTTTCACAATGAGCAGTTCTTC; cdr3_aa: CASSLSGGFHNEQFF